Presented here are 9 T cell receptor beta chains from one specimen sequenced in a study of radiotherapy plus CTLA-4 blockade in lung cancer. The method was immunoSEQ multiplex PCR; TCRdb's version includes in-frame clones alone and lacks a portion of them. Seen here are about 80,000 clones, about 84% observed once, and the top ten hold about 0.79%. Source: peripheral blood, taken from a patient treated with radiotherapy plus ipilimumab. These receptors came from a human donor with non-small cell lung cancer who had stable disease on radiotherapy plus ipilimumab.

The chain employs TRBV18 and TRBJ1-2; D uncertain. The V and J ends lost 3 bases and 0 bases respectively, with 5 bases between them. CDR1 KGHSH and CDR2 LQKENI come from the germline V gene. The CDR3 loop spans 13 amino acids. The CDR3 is CASSPGSNYGYTF. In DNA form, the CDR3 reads TGTGCCAGCTCACCCGGATCTAACTATGGCTACACCTTC.

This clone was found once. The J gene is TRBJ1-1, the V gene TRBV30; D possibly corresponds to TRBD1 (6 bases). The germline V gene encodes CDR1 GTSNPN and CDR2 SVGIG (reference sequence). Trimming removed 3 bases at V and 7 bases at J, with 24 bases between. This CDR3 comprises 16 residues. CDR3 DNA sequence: TGTGCCTGGAGCGGCAGGGGAGGGCTGGGCCCTAATGAAGCTTTCTTT. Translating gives CAWSGRGGLGPNEAFF. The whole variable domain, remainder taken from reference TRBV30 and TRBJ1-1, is SQTIHQWPATLVQPVGSPLSLECTVEGTSNPNLYWYRQAAGRGLQLLFYSVGIGQISSEVPQNLSASRPQDRQFILSSKKLLLSDSGFYLCAWSGRGGLGPNEAFFGQGTRLTVV.

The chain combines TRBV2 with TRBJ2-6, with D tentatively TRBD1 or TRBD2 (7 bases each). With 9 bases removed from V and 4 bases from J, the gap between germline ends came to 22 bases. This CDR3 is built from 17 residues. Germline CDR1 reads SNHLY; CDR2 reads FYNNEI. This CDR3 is CARTPGGQTSGANVLTF. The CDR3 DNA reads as TGTGCCAGGACCCCGGGGGGACAGACCTCCGGGGCCAACGTCCTGACTTTC.

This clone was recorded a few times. CDR3 bases: TGTGCCAGCAGGGGGACGATCTACGAGCAGTACTTC. Encoded protein: CASRGTIYEQYF. The chain couples TRBV6-1 to TRBJ2-7, with D possibly called TRBD1 or TRBD2 (5 bases each). The CDR3 consists of 12 residues. Trimming stripped 6 bases from V and 3 bases from J, with 9 bases between. Germline V CDR1 and CDR2: MNHNS, SASEGT.

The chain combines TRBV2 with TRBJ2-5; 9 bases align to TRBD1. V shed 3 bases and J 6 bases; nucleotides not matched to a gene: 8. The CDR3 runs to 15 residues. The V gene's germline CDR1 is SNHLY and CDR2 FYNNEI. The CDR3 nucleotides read TGTGCCAGCAGTGAGGACAGGGGCAATCTGAAGACCCAGTACTTC. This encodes CASSEDRGNLKTQYF.

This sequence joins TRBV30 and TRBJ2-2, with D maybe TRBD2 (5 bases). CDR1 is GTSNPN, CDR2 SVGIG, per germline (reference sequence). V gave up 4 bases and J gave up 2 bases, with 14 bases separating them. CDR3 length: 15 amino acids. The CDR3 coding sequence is TGTGCCTGGACTTACCTTGGGAGTAACACCGGGGAGCTGTTTTTT. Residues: CAWTYLGSNTGELFF.

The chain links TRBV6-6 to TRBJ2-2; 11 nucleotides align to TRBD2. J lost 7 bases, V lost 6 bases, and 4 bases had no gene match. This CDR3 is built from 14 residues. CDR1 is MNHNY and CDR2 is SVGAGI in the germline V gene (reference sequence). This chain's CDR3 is CASRTSGIVGELFF. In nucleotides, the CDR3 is TGTGCCAGCAGGACTAGCGGGATCGTCGGGGAGCTGTTTTTT.

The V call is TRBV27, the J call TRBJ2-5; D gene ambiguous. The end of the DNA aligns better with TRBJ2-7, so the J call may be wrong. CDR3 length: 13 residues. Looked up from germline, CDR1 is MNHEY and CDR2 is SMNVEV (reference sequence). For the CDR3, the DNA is TGTGCCAGCAGTTTGTGGGTCGACTACGAGCAGTACTTC. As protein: CASSLWVDYEQYF.

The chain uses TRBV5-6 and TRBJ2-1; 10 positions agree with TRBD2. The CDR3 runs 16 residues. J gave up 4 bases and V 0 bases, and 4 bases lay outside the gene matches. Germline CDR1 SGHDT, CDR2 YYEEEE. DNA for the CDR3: TGTGCCAGCAGCTTGGATAGCGGGAGGATATACAATGAGCAGTTCTTC. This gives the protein CASSLDSGRIYNEQFF.